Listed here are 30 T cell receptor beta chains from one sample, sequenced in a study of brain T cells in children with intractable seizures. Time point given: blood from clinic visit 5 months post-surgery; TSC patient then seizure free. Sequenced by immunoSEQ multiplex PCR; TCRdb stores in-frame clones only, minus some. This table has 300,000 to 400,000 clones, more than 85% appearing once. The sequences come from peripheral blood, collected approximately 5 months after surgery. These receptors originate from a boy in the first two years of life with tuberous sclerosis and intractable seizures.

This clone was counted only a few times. The CDR3 coding sequence is TGTGCCAGCAGCTCATGGACGGGAAACAATCAGCCCCAGCATTTT. Protein product: CASSSWTGNNQPQHF. This chain links TRBV5-4 with TRBJ1-5; no definite D call. The length of the CDR3 is 15 residues. Germline V gene sequence: CDR1 SGHNT, CDR2 YYREEE (reference sequence). V gave up 3 bases and J gave up 3 bases, with 13 bases separating them.

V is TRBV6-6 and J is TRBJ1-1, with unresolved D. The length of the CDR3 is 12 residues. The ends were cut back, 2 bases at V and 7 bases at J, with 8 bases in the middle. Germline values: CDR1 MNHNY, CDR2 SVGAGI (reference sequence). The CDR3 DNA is TGTGCCAGCAGTTACCTTTCAGATGAAGCTTTCTTT. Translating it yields CASSYLSDEAFF.

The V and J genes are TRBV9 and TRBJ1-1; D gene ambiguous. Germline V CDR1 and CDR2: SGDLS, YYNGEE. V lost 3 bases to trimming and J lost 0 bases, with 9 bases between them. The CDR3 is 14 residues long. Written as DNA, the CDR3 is TGTGCCAGCAGCGCGGAAGACCTGAACACTGAAGCTTTCTTT. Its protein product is CASSAEDLNTEAFF.

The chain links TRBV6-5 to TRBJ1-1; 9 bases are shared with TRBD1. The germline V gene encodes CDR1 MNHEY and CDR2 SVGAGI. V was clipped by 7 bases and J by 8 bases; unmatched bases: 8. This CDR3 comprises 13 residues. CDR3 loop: CASKGTGGEEAFF. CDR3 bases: TGTGCCAGCAAAGGAACAGGGGGCGAGGAAGCTTTCTTT.

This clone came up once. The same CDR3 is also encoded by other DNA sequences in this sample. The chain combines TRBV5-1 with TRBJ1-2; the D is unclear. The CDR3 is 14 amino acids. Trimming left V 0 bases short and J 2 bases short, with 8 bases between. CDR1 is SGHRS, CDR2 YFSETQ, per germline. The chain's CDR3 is CASSLDRANYGYTF. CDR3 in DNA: TGCGCCAGCAGCTTGGACAGAGCCAACTATGGCTACACCTTC.

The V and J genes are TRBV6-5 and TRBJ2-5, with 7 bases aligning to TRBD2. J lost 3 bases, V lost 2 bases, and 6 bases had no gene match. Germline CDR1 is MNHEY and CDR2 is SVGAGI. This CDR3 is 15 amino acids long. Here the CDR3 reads CASSYQRSGKETQYF. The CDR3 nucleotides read TGTGCCAGCAGTTACCAACGCAGCGGGAAAGAGACCCAGTACTTC.

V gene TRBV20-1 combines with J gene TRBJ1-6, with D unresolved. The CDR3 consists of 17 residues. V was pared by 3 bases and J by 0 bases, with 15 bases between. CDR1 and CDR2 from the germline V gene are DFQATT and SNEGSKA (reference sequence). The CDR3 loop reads CSASTSGVSSYNSPLHF. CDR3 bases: TGCAGTGCTAGTACGAGCGGGGTGAGCTCCTATAATTCACCCCTCCACTTT.

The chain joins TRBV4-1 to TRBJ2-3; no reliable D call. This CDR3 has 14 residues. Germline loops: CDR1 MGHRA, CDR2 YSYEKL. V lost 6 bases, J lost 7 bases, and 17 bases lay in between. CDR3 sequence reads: CASSGRNEEHTQYF. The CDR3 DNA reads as TGCGCCAGCAGTGGACGGAATGAGGAGCATACGCAGTATTTT.

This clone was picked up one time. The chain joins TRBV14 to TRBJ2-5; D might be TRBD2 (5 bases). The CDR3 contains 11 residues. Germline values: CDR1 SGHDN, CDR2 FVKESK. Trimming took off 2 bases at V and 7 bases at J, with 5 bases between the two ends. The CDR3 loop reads CASSQTRTQYF. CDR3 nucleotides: TGTGCCAGCAGCCAAACTAGGACCCAGTACTTC.

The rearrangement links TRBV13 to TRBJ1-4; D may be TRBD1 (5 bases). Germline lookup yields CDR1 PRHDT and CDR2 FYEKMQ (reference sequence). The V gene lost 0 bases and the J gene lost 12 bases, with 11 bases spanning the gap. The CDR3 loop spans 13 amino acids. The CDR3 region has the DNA TGTGCCAGCAGCTTAGGCCCGGGAGGGGAACTGTTTTTT. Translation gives CASSLGPGGELFF.

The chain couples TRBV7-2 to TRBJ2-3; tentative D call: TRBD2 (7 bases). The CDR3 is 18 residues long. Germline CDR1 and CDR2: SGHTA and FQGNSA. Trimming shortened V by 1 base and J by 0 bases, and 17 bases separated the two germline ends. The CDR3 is CASSLVLGGASSTDTQYF. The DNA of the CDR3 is TGTGCCAGCAGCTTAGTCTTGGGGGGGGCGTCTAGCACAGATACGCAGTATTTT.

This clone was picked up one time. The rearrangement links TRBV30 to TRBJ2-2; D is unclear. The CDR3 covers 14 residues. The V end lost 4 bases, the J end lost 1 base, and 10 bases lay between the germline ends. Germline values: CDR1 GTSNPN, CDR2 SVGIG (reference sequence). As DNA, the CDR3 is TGTGCCTGGATCCCCTGGGGGAACACCGGGGAGCTGTTTTTT. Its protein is CAWIPWGNTGELFF. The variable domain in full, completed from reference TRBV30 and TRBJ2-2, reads SQTIHQWPATLVQPVGSPLSLECTVEGTSNPNLYWYRQAAGRGLQLLFYSVGIGQISSEVPQNLSASRPQDRQFILSSKKLLLSDSGFYLCAWIPWGNTGELFFGEGSRLTVL.

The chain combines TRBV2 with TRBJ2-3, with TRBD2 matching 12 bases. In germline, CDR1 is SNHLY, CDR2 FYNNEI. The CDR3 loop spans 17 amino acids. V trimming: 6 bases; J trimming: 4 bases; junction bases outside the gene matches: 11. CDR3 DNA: TGTGCCAGCAGCGGACTAGCGGGGAGCTCTTGGGCAGATACGCAGTATTTT. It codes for CASSGLAGSSWADTQYF. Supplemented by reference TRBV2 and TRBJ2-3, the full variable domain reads EPEVTQTPSHQVTQMGQEVILRCVPISNHLYFYWYRQILGQKVEFLVSFYNNEISEKSEIFDDQFSVERPDGSNFTLKIRSTKLEDSAMYFCASSGLAGSSWADTQYFGPGTRLTVL.

Here the CDR3 DNA reads TGTGCCAGCAGCTTCGGAGTTCCGAACACTGAAGCTTTCTTT. This encodes CASSFGVPNTEAFF. The rearrangement uses TRBV7-9 and TRBJ1-1; D is uncertain. The CDR3 runs to 14 residues. Trimming removed 3 bases from V and 1 base from J, with 9 bases in between. Germline CDR1 SEHNR, CDR2 FQNEAQ (reference sequence).

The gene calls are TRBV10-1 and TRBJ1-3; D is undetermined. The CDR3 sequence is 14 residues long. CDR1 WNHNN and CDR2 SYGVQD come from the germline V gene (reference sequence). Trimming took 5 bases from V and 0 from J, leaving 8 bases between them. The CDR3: CASSSADSGNTIYF. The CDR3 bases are TGCGCCAGCAGTTCGGCTGACTCTGGAAACACCATATATTTT.

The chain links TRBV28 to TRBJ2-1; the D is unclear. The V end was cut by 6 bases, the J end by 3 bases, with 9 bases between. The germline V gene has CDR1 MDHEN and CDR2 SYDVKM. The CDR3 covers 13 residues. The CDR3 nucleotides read TGTGCCAGCAGCACGTACATCTACAATGAGCAGTTCTTC. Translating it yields CASSTYIYNEQFF.

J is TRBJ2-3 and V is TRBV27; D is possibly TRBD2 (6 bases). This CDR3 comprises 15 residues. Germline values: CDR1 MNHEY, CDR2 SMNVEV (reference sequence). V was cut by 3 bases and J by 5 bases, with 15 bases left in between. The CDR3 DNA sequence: TGTGCCAGCAGTTTGATAAGCGACGGGGGAGATACGCAGTATTTT. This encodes CASSLISDGGDTQYF.

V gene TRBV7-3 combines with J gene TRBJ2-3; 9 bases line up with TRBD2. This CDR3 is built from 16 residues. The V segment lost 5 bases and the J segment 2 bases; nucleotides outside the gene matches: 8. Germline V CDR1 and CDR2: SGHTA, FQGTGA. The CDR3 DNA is TGTGCCAGCAGCCCCTTAGCGGGGGCCAACACAGATACGCAGTATTTT. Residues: CASSPLAGANTDTQYF.

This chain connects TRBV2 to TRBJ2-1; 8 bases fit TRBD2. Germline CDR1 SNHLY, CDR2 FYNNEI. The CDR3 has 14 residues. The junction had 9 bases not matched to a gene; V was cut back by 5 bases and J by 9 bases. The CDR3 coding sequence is TGTGCCAGCAGTTTAGAGCGGGAGAGGGGTGAGCAGTTCTTC. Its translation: CASSLERERGEQFF.

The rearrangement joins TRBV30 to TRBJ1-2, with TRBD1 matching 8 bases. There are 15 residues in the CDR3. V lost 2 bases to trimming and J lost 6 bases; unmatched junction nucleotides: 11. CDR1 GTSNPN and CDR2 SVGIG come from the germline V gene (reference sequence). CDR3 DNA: TGTGCCTGGAGTTTGATGGCAGGGGGCAGAGATGGCTACACCTTC. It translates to CAWSLMAGGRDGYTF.

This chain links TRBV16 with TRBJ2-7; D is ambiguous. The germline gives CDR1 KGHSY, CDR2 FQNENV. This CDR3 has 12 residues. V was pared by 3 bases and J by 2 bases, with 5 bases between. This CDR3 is CASSQIAYEQYF. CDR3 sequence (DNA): TGTGCCAGCAGCCAGATTGCCTACGAGCAGTACTTC.

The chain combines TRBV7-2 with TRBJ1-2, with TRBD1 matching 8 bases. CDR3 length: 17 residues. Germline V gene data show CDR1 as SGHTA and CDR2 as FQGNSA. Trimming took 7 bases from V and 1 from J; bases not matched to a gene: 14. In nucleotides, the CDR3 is TGTGCCAGCATCCCCCGACAGGGGCCCCTAAGTAACTATGGCTACACCTTC. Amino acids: CASIPRQGPLSNYGYTF.

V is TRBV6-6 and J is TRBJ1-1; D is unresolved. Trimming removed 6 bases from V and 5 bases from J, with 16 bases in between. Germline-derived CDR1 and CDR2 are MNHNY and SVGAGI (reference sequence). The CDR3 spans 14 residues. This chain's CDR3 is CASSHAGHRTEAFF. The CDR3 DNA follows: TGTGCCAGCAGCCACGCGGGCCATAGGACTGAAGCTTTCTTT.

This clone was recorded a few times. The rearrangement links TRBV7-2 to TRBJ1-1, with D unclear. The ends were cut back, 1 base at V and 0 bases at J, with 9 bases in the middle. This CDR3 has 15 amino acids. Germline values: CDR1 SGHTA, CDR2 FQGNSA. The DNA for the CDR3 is TGTGCCAGCAGCTTAGGCAGGACCTTGAACACTGAAGCTTTCTTT. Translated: CASSLGRTLNTEAFF.

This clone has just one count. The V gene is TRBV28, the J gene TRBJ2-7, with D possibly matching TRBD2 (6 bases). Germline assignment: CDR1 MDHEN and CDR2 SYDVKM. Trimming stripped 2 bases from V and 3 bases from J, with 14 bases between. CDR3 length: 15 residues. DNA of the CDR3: TGTGCCAGCAGTTTAGAAATAGCGGCTCACTACGAGCAGTACTTC. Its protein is CASSLEIAAHYEQYF.

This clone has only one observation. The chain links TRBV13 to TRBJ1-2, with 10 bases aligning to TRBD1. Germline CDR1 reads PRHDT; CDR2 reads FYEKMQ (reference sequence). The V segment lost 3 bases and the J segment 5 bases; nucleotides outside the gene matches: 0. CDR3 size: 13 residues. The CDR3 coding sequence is TGTGCCAGCAGCTTGGACAGGGGGTATGGCTACACCTTC. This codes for CASSLDRGYGYTF.

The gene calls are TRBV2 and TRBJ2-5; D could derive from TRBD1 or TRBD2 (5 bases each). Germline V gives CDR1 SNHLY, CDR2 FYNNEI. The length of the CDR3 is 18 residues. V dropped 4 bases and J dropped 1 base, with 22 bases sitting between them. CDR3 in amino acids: CASSGDGTVSGPQETQYF. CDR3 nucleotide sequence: TGTGCCAGCAGTGGGGATGGGACCGTATCGGGGCCCCAAGAGACCCAGTACTTC.

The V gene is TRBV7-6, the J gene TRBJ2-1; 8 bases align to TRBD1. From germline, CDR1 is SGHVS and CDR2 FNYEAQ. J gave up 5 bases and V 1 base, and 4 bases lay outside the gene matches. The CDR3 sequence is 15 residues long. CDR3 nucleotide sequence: TGTGCCAGCAGCTTAGGGACAGGGCTAAACAATGAGCAGTTCTTC. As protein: CASSLGTGLNNEQFF.

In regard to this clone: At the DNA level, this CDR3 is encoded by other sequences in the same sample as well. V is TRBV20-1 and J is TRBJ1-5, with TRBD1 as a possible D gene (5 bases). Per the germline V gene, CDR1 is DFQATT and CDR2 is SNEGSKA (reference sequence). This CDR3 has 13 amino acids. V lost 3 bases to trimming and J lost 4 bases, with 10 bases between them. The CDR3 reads CSASRQGNQPQHF. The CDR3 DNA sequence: TGCAGTGCTAGTCGGCAGGGAAATCAGCCCCAGCATTTT.

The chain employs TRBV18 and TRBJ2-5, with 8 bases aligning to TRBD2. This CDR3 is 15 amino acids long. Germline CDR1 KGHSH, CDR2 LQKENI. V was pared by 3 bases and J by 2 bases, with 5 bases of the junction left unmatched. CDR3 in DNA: TGTGCCAGCTCACCTGGCGGGGGGCGACAAGAGACCCAGTACTTC. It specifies CASSPGGGRQETQYF.